These T cell receptor beta chains were read from a single sample in a study of monozygotic twins with inflammatory bowel disease. Following a re-call of the 5' RACE reads, TCRdb has one entry per CDR3 protein and lacks DNA. This sample contains about 440,000 distinct CDR3 sequences. The sample taken for sequencing was blood. Receptors were obtained from a human donor with ulcerative colitis or Crohn's disease, or a healthy co-twin of an affected twin (not recorded which). CDR3s include the opening cysteine and the closing phenylalanine or tryptophan. The size entry is marked missing in some rows and otherwise reads once, few, many or a size class.

V gene	J gene	clone size	CDR3 protein
TRBV7-3	TRBJ2-7	.	CASSLTHARTYEQYF
TRBV5-1	TRBJ2-6	.	CASSFGGTNSGANVLTF
TRBV7-8	TRBJ2-7	.	CASSLLVGDEQYF
TRBV5-1	TRBJ2-7	.	CASSLAPGDSYEQYF
TRBV19	TRBJ2-7	.	CASSIQGAGEQYF
TRBV7-2	TRBJ2-5	.	CASSPNTLETQYF
TRBV4-2	TRBJ2-1	.	CAVSLHSYNEQFF
TRBV6-1	TRBJ1-1	.	CASSPRQALNTEAFF
TRBV28	TRBJ2-7	.	CASSLSQNTPGGEQYF
TRBV28	TRBJ1-1	.	CASSLGVGVAEAFF
TRBV28	TRBJ2-3	.	CASSLYGGLMNTQYF
TRBV5-1	TRBJ2-1	.	CASRVGGQSYNEQFF
TRBV7-2	TRBJ2-3	.	CASSLDNRVTDTQYF
TRBV12-3/TRBV12-4	TRBJ2-7	.	CASSDEDSSYEQYF
TRBV5-5	TRBJ1-2	.	CASSFGAGDNYGYTF
TRBV6-5	TRBJ1-1	.	CASTVGALTEAFF
TRBV25-1	TRBJ1-2	.	CASSETGTGDYGYTF
TRBV11-2	TRBJ2-2	.	CASSPGNQNTGELFF
TRBV7-9	TRBJ1-2	.	CASSRQGGYGYTF
TRBV6-1	TRBJ2-7	.	CASSEGFATHYEQYF
TRBV6-5	TRBJ2-1	.	CASSYSRGTSGRSQFF
TRBV5-1	TRBJ2-1	.	CASSEPKPSYNEQFF
TRBV20-1	TRBJ2-1	.	CSACEPTGLSYTEHFF
TRBV5-1	TRBJ1-4	.	CASSREGGAAEKLFF
TRBV7-2	TRBJ2-5	.	CASSLWSGGGETQYF
TRBV5-6	TRBJ2-2	.	CASTLGWTLNTGELFF
TRBV7-2	TRBJ1-4	.	CASRYTAVSTNEKLFF
TRBV6-2/TRBV6-3	TRBJ1-5	.	CASNFSGVNQPQHF
TRBV24-1	TRBJ1-2	.	CATSDPSDGYTF
TRBV7-2	TRBJ2-2	.	CASSLAPAGRNTGELFF
TRBV27	TRBJ2-6	.	CASSPRWTPQGANVLTF
TRBV29-1	TRBJ1-2	.	CSAKGIGYGYTF
TRBV6-2/TRBV6-3	TRBJ1-1	.	CASSYDGGVSTEAFF
TRBV7-2	TRBJ2-5	.	CASSPSGRSQETQYF
TRBV19	TRBJ2-5	.	CASSLGQRETQYF
TRBV27	TRBJ2-7	.	CASSFAVSYEQYF
TRBV5-1	TRBJ1-1	.	CASSDVTGWNTEAFF
TRBV5-1	TRBJ2-2	.	CASSQAQGGTGELFF
TRBV18	TRBJ1-5	.	CASSRRDNQPQHF
TRBV7-2	TRBJ1-1	.	CASTVGHYTEAFF
TRBV4-3	TRBJ2-7	.	CASSSNVGGRGEQYF
TRBV7-3	TRBJ2-3	.	CASSTPGGYGTDTQYF
TRBV18	TRBJ2-2	.	CASSPGQSSNTGELFF
TRBV3-1	TRBJ1-3	.	CASRDRAYSGNTIYF
TRBV7-9	TRBJ1-3	.	CASSLQDSSGNTIYF
TRBV20-1	TRBJ2-2	.	CSARVVTGELFF
TRBV7-9	TRBJ2-1	.	CASSSATRGINEQFF
TRBV7-2	TRBJ2-2	.	CASSQYGAGGYNGELFF
TRBV24-1	TRBJ2-3	.	CATSDSGQGATDTQYF
TRBV7-2	TRBJ2-2	.	CASSPRQRGTGELFF
TRBV7-9	TRBJ1-1	.	CASSLGGATALNTEAFF
TRBV7-2	TRBJ2-1	medium-sized	CASSLASGRVGEQFF
TRBV25-1	TRBJ1-1	.	CASSGAGTVWGTEAFF